This T cell receptor (beta chain) was recorded in a study of cytomegalovirus exposure and HLA in healthy donors. Study outcomes and limitations: A link between a missense DCLRE1C variant and TCR beta V- and J-gene trimming emerged from a later analysis. There were 150 to 200 TCR beta chains listed as cytomegalovirus-associated. Presence/absence results assume similar sequencing depth per donor, which may not hold.

PCR employed 60 Vbeta and 13 Jbeta primers. Sequencing was performed with immunoSEQ multiplex PCR; in TCRdb, only in-frame clones are kept and a portion is missing. The sample carries roughly 110,000 clones, around 80% recorded once. Worth noting for this clone: Its antigen is unknown.

J was trimmed by 2 bases and V by 5 bases; bases with no gene match: 8. CDR1 and CDR2 (germline): SEHNR, FQNEAQ (reference sequence). The length of the CDR3 is 15 residues. The chain joins TRBV7-9 to TRBJ2-7; 8 bases map to TRBD2. This receptor was taken from a young woman in good health and CMV-seropositive. The sequencing input was PBMCs. Here the CDR3 DNA reads TGTGCCAGCAGCCGTACTAGCGGAGCTACCTACGAGCAGTACTTC. Translating gives CASSRTSGATYEQYF. Variable domain in full (rest from reference TRBV7-9 and TRBJ2-7): DTGVSQNPRHKITKRGQNVTFRCDPISEHNRLYWYRQTLGQGPEFLTYFQNEAQLEKSRLLSDRFSAERPKGSFSTLEIQRTEQGDSAMYLCASSRTSGATYEQYFGPGTRLTVT.